This T cell receptor (beta chain) was retrieved from a study of blood T cell repertoires in COVID-19. The CDR3 sequence is 18 residues long. Germline V lookup: CDR1 PRHDT, CDR2 FYEKMQ (reference sequence). V shed 0 bases, J shed 3 bases, and the junction held 5 bases outside the gene matches. Using immunoSEQ multiplex PCR, the repertoire was profiled, and TCRdb retains in-frame clones only, with some absent. The table has tens of thousands of clones, around 84% seen once. This clone was found once. V is TRBV13 and J is TRBJ2-6; TRBD1 agrees at 10 bases. The specimen sequenced was peripheral blood. The receptor was isolated from a human donor in a cohort sampled during active COVID-19. CDR3 loop: CASSLGWGQGLGANVLTF. The DNA of the CDR3 is TGTGCCAGCAGCTTAGGCTGGGGACAGGGGCTTGGGGCCAACGTCCTGACTTTC.